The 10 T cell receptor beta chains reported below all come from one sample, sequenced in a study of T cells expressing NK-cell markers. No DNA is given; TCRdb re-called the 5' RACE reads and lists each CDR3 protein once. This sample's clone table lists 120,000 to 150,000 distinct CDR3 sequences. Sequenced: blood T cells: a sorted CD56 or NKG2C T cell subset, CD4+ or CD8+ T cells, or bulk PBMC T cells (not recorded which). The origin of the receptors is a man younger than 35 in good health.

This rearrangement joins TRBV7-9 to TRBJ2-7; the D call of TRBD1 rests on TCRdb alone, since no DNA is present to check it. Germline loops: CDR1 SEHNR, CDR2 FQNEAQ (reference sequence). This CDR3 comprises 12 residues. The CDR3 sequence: CASSKGGHEQYF. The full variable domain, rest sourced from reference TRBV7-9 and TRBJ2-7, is DTGVSQNPRHKITKRGQNVTFRCDPISEHNRLYWYRQTLGQGPEFLTYFQNEAQLEKSRLLSDRFSAERPKGSFSTLEIQRTEQGDSAMYLCASSKGGHEQYFGPGTRLTVT.

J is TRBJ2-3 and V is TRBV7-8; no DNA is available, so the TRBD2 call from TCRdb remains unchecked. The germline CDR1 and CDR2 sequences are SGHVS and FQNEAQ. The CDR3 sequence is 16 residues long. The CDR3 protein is CASSWLAVGITDTQYF. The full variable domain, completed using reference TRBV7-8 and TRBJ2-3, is GAGVSQSPRYKVAKRGQDVALRCDPISGHVSLFWYQQALGQGPEFLTYFQNEAQLDKSGLPSDRFFAERPEGSVSTLKIQRTQQEDSAVYLCASSWLAVGITDTQYFGPGTRLTVL.

The CDR3 spells CASSRLAEQETQYF. The chain recombines TRBV28 with TRBJ2-5; the D call of TRBD2 rests on TCRdb alone, since no DNA is present to check it. The CDR3 sequence is 14 residues long. Germline CDR1 and CDR2: MDHEN and SYDVKM.

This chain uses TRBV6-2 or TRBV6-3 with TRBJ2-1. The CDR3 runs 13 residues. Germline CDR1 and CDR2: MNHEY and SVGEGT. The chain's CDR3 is CASSYSSYNEQFF.

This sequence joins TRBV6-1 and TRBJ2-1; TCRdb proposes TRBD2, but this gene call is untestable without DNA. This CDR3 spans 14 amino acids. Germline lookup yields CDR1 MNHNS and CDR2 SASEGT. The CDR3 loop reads CASRPSWTHNEQFF.

This CDR3 is CASRITGLQETQYF. The J gene is TRBJ2-5, the V gene TRBV12-3 or TRBV12-4; the D call from TCRdb, TRBD1, cannot be confirmed without DNA. The CDR3 length is 14 residues.

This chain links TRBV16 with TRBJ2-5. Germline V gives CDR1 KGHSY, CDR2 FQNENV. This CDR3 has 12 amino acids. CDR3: CASSHQIETQYF.

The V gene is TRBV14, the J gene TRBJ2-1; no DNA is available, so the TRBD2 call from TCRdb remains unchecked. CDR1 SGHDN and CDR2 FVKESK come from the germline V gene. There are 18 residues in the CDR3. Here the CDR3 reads CASSPIGGLAGTYNEQFF.

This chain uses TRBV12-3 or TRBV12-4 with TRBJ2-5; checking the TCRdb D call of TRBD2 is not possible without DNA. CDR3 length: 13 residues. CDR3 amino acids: CASSLWGRETQYF.

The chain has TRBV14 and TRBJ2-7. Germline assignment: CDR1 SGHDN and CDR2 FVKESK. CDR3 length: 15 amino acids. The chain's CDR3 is CASSQTGYNPYEQYF.